The 5 T cell receptor beta chains below come from one sample, sequenced in a study of T cell responses to AZD1222 COVID-19 vaccine. Method: immunoSEQ multiplex PCR; TCRdb's copy keeps in-frame clones and lacks some. The data show 250,000 to 300,000 clones, approximately 94% seen once. The sample in question was peripheral blood, obtained 28 days after the second AZD1222 dose. The receptor set was obtained from an adult who received the AZD1222 COVID-19 vaccine.

CDR3 residues: CASSSAERVSYEQYF. The CDR3 nucleotides are TGTGCCAGCAGCAGCGCTGAAAGAGTTAGCTACGAGCAGTACTTC. This chain connects TRBV28 to TRBJ2-7; D gene ambiguous. Trimming pared 6 bases from V and 3 bases from J, leaving 18 bases between. Germline values: CDR1 MDHEN, CDR2 SYDVKM. CDR3 length: 15 amino acids.

This clone came up once. V usage is TRBV5-1 and J usage is TRBJ1-5; D is ambiguous. V dropped 1 base and J dropped 2 bases, with 7 bases sitting between them. This CDR3 region has 14 residues. Germline CDR1 and CDR2: SGHRS and YFSETQ. The CDR3 nucleotides read TGCGCCAGCAGCTTGATGGGCGGCAATCAGCCCCAGCATTTT. Amino acids: CASSLMGGNQPQHF.

The chain has TRBV7-9 and TRBJ2-3; D is uncertain. V lost 5 bases and J lost 1, with 16 bases in between. In germline, CDR1 is SEHNR, CDR2 FQNEAQ (reference sequence). The CDR3 totals 16 residues. DNA for the CDR3: TGTGCCAGCAGCCCCACGGGCCGTGGGCGCACAGATACGCAGTATTTT. Amino acid sequence: CASSPTGRGRTDTQYF.

The V call is TRBV28, the J call TRBJ1-1; 7 nucleotides match TRBD1. The V segment lost 3 bases and the J segment 2 bases; nucleotides outside the gene matches: 3. The CDR3 consists of 14 residues. The germline V gene encodes CDR1 MDHEN and CDR2 SYDVKM. The CDR3 loop is CASSLGTENTEAFF. In DNA, the CDR3 is TGTGCCAGCAGTTTGGGGACAGAAAACACTGAAGCTTTCTTT.

The genes are TRBV11-2 and TRBJ2-1; 7 bases agree with TRBD2. This CDR3 contains 14 residues. Trimming cost V 3 bases and J 5 bases; bases outside gene matches: 4. In germline, CDR1 is SGHAT, CDR2 FQNNGV. In DNA form, the CDR3 reads TGTGCCAGCAGCTTCGGCCTAGCGGACAATGAGCAGTTCTTC. Translated: CASSFGLADNEQFF.